The T cell receptor beta chain described here comes from a study of cytomegalovirus exposure and HLA in healthy donors. Study results and limitations: According to reports, the classifier identified cytomegalovirus status with high specificity and sensitivity. The authors later linked a missense DCLRE1C variant to TCR beta V- and J-gene trimming.

The CDR3 length is 11 residues. This clone has only one observation. Its antigen is undetermined. A multiplex PCR was run with 60 Vbeta primers and 13 Jbeta primers. Method: immunoSEQ multiplex PCR; TCRdb's copy keeps in-frame clones and lacks some. The table shows around 98,000 clones, with approximately 79% occurring only once. Sequenced: PBMCs. The clonotype originates from a woman aged 40 to 49 in good health and CMV-seronegative. The rearrangement joins TRBV5-7 to TRBJ2-5, with unresolved D. The DNA end is more similar to TRBJ2-7, so the J call may be wrong. TRBV5-7 is an ORF, with its function uncertain. Here the CDR3 DNA reads TGTGCCAGCAGCTTGTGCTACGAGCAGTACTTC. Translation gives CASSLCYEQYF.